This record covers a single TCR beta chain. The repertoire was sequenced with immunoSEQ multiplex PCR; TCRdb's copy has only in-frame clones and lacks some. The sample has about 200,000 clones, 70% to 90% seen once. Seattle enrolled patients during active infection and tracked them longitudinally. This sample is drawn from a study of blood T cell repertoires in COVID-19. Whole-study context: Sources were T cells, B-cell-depleted T cells, or PBMCs; the material itself was cDNA or gDNA.

Trimming cost V 5 bases and J 2 bases; bases outside gene matches: 3. The CDR3 runs 16 residues. CDR1 and CDR2 from the germline V gene are SQVTM and ANQGSEA. Material: peripheral blood. The sequence came from a man in his fifties or sixties with COVID-19, enrolled during active disease. The V call is TRBV29-1, the J call TRBJ2-2, with TRBD2 identical over 15 bases. In nucleotides, the CDR3 is TGCAGCGTTCGGGGACTAGCGGGAGGCAACACCGGGGAGCTGTTTTTT. Protein: CSVRGLAGGNTGELFF.